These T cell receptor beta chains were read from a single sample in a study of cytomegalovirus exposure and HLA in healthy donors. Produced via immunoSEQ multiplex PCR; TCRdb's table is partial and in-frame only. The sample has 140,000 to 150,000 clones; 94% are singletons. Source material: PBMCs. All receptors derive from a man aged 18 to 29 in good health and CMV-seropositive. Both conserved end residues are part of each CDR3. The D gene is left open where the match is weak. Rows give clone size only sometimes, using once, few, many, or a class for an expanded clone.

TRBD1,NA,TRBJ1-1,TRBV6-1,TGTGCCAGCAGGGGACAGAGCCGTGACACTGAAGCTTTCTTT,CASRGQSRDTEAFF
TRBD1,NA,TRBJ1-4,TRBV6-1,TGTGCCAGCAGTGCCCGACAGGGAAAGGTACTGTTTTTT,CASSARQGKVLFF
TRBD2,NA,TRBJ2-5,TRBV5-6,TGTGCCAGCAGCTTGGGACTAGCGGTTAACCCGGGAGAGACCCAGTACTTC,CASSLGLAVNPGETQYF
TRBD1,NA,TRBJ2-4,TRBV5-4,TGTGCCAGCAGCTATAGCAGGGGGTTAGCCAAAAACATTCAGTACTTC,CASSYSRGLAKNIQYF
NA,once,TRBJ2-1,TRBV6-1,TGTGCCAGCAGTGCGCGCCCCCCGGGTGAGCAGTTCTTC,CASSARPPGEQFF
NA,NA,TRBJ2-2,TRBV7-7,TGTGCCACTCGGTCGAACACCGGGGAGCTGTTTTTT,CATRSNTGELFF
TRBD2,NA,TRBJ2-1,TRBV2,TGTGCCAGCAGTGCCCTTAGCGGGACCTACAATGAGCAGTTCTTC,CASSALSGTYNEQFF
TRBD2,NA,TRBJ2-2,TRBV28,TGTGCCAGCAGTTTAAGGGCTAGCGGCGCTCACACCGGGGAGCTGTTTTTT,CASSLRASGAHTGELFF
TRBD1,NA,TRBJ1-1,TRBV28,TGTGCCAGTCCCACGAGCGGGACAGGGCCTACGGCTGACACTGAAGCTTTCTTT,CASPTSGTGPTADTEAFF
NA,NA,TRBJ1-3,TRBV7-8,TGTGCCAGCAGCTTCGCAGGCGGGCCCTCTGGAAACACCATATATTTT,CASSFAGGPSGNTIYF
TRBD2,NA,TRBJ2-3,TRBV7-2,TGTGCCAGCAGTTCCCGCGCGGGGGGTACGCAGTATTTT,CASSSRAGGTQYF
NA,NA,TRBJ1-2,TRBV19,TGTGCCAGTAGTATTGAGGAAAACTATGGCTACACCTTC,CASSIEENYGYTF
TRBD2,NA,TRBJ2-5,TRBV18,TGTGCCAGCTCACATCGACTAGCGGGAAGACAAGAGACCCAGTACTTC,CASSHRLAGRQETQYF
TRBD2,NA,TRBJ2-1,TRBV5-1,TGCGCCAGCAGCCGTTCAACCTCTAGCGGGAGGATCAACAATGAGCAGTTCTTC,CASSRSTSSGRINNEQFF
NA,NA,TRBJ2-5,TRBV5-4,TGTGCCAGCAGCTTGGACAGGGAAGAGACCCAGTACTTC,CASSLDREETQYF
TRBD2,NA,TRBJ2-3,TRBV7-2,TGTGCCAGCAGCATTAGACTAGCGTTGAGCACAGATACGCAGTATTTT,CASSIRLALSTDTQYF
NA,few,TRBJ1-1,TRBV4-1,TGCGCCAGCAGCCAAGAGGTGACAGCTAACACTGAAGCTTTCTTT,CASSQEVTANTEAFF
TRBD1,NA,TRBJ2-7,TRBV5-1,TGCGCCAGCAGCTTGGTACCTAGGGACAGCTACTCCTACGAGCAGTACTTC,CASSLVPRDSYSYEQYF
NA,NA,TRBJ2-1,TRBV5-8,TGTGCCAGCAGCTTGCGGACTACAGGCTACTCCTACAATGAGCAGTTCTTC,CASSLRTTGYSYNEQFF
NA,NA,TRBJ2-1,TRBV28,TGTGCCAGCAGTTTAACACCGGAGGGCCCCGCGCGCAATGAGCAGTTCTTC,CASSLTPEGPARNEQFF
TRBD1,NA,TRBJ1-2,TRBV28,TGTGCCAGCAGTACAACCGCCAGGGGGCTTGGTGGCTACACCTTC,CASSTTARGLGGYTF
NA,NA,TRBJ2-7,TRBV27,TGTGCCAGCAGCCCCGGGGGACACGAGCAGTACTTC,CASSPGGHEQYF
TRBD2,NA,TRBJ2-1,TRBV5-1,TGCGCCAGCAGCCCATGGACTAGCGGGAGGGCCTCGTGGGATGAGCAGTTCTTC,CASSPWTSGRASWDEQFF
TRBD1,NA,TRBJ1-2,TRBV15,TGTGCCACCAGCAGAGAGGGACAGGGCGGCGGCTATGGCTACACCTTC,CATSREGQGGGYGYTF
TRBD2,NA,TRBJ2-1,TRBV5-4,TGTGCCAGCAGCTTCAGAGCGGGAATGAATGAGCAGTTCTTC,CASSFRAGMNEQFF
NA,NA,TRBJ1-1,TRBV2,TGTGCCAGCAAATTGTTTGGACAGCAGAATGAAGCTTTCTTT,CASKLFGQQNEAFF
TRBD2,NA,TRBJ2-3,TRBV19,TGTGCCAGTACGGCGGGACTAGCGGGGACCCCTAGCACAGATACGCAGTATTTT,CASTAGLAGTPSTDTQYF
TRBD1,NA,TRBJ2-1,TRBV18,TGTGCCAGCTCACCACCGGGCGGGACAGGGATCAATGAGCAGTTCTTC,CASSPPGGTGINEQFF
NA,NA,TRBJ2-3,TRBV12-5,TGTGCTAGTGTCGAAACAGGGTCTACGCAGTATTTT,CASVETGSTQYF
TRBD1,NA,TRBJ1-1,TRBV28,TGTGCCAGCAGTCTACAGGGGCAAGCTTTCTTT,CASSLQGQAFF
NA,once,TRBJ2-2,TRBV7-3,TGTGCCAGCAGCCAGACCGAGGACTTGCTGAACACCGGGGAGCTGTTTTTT,CASSQTEDLLNTGELFF
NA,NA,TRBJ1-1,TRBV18,TGTGCCAGCTCACCCGGGGGGGGAAACACTGAAGCTTTCTTT,CASSPGGGNTEAFF
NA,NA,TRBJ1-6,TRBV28,TGTGCCAGCAGTGTTTGGGACACCGAGGCTTCACCCCTCCACTTT,CASSVWDTEASPLHF
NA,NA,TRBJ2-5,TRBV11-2,TGTGCCAGCAGCCCAGGACTTTCCATACAGACCCAGTACTTC,CASSPGLSIQTQYF
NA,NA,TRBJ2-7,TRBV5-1,TGCGCCAGCAGCTTACAGGGGGGGATCTACGAGCAGTACTTC,CASSLQGGIYEQYF